This T cell receptor beta chain emerged from a study of Tregs in tolerant kidney transplant recipients. Overall study findings and caveats: Antigen-driven expansion was suggested because donor-specific Tregs expanded more than all Tregs in tolerant patients. Validation in larger populations is needed because few patients were studied.

Comment on this clone: Its specificity is not known.

Only in-frame clones appear in the TCRdb table, and some are missing; sequencing was by immunoSEQ multiplex PCR. The data show tens of thousands of clones, around 87% seen once. CDR3 length equals 17 residues. Trimming pared 2 bases from V and 1 base from J, leaving 12 bases between. Germline V gene sequence: CDR1 SGHTA, CDR2 FQGNSA. Related graft donors supplied nonmyeloablative bone marrow transplants, and mixed chimerism was transient. The sequencing used CD4+ T cells from blood (PBMCs), collected 6 months after the transplant. The chain combines TRBV7-2 with TRBJ1-6; weak D call: TRBD1 (6 bases). This TCR derives from a human patient who received a combined kidney and bone marrow transplant. The T cells may come from the graft donor. The CDR3 sequence is CASSLRGGASYNSPLHF. CDR3 nucleotides: TGTGCCAGCAGCTTAAGGGGGGGTGCATCCTATAATTCACCCCTCCACTTT. Complete variable domain (other parts from reference TRBV7-2 and TRBJ1-6): GAGVSQSPSNKVTEKGKDVELRCDPISGHTALYWYRQSLGQGLEFLIYFQGNSAPDKSGLPSDRFSAERTGGSVSTLTIQRTQQEDSAVYLCASSLRGGASYNSPLHFGNGTRLTVT.